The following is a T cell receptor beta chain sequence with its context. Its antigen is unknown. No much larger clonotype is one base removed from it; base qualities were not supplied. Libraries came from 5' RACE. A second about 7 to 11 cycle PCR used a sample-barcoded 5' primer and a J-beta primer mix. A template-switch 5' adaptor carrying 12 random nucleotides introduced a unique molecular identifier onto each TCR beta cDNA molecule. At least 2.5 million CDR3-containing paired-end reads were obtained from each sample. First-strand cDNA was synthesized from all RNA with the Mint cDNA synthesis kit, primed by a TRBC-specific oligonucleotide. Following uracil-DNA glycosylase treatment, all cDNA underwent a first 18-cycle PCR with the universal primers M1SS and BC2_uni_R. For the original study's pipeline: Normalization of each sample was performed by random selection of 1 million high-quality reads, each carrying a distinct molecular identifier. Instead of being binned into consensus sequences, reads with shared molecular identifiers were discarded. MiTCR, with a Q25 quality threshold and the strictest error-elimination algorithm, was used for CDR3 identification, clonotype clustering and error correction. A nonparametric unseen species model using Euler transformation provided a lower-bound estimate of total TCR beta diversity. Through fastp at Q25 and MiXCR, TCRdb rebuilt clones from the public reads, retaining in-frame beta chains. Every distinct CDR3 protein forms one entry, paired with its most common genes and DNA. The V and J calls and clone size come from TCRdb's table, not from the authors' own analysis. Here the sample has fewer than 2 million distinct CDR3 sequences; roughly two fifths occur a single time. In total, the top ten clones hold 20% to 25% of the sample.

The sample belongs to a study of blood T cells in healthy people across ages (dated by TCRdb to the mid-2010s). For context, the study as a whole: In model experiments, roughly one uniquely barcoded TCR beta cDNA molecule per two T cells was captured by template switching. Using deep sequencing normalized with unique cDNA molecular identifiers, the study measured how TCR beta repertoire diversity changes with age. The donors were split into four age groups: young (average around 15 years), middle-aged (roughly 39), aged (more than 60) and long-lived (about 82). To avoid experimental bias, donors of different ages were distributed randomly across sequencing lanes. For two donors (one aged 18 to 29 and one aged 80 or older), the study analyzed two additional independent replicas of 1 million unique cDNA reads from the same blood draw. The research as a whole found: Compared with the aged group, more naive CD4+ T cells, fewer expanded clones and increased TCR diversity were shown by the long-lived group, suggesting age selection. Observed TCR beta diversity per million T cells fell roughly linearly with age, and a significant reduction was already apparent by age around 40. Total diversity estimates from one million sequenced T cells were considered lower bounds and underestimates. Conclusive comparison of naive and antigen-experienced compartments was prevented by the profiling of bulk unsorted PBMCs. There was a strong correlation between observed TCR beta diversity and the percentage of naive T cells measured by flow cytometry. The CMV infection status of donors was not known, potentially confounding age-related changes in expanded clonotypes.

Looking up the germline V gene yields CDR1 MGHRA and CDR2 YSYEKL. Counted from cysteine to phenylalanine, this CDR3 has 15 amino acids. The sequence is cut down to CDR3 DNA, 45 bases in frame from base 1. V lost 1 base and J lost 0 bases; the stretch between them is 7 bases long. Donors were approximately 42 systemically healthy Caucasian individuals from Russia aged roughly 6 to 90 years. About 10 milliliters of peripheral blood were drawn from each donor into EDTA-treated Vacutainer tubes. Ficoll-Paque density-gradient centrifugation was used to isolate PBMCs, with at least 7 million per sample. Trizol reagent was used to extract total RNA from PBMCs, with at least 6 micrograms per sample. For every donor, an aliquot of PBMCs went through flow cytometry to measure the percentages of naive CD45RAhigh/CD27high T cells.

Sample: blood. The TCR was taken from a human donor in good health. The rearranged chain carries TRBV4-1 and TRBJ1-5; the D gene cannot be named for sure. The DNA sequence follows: TGCGCCAGCAGCCAAGCGCAGGATAGCAATCAGCCCCAGCATTTT. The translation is CASSQAQDSNQPQHF.